The 13 T cell receptor beta chains listed next were all sequenced from one sample in a study of tumor-infiltrating lymphocytes in primary liver carcinoma. Reverse transcription of about 500 ng total RNA with a constant-region primer produced TCR beta cDNA. Construction of TCR beta libraries relied on three successive nested multiplex PCR rounds employing slightly modified ARM-PCR. Both of the initial two PCR rounds ran for about 11 cycles and employed TRBV1-TRBV30 forward primers alongside a C-beta reverse primer. Via MiXCR, TCRdb re-called the multiplex PCR reads, giving one row per CDR3 protein. The sample records approximately 300,000 distinct CDR3 sequences, over 55% being singletons. The source of the blood RNA was unsorted whole blood, and germline DNA was extracted as well. Sequencing was carried out using peripheral blood. These receptors originate from a man aged 35 to 55 with primary liver carcinoma and hepatitis B virus infection.

Of note for this clonotype: A much larger clone sits a single nucleotide away, making a read error possible. V usage is TRBV29-1 and J usage is TRBJ2-3; D uncertain. This CDR3 has 12 residues. Trimming left V 1 base short and J 3 bases short, with 5 bases between. Germline CDR1 reads SQVTM; CDR2 reads ANQGSEA. The CDR3 nucleotides read TGCAGCGTTGAAGGACGAACAGATACGCAGTATTTT. Its translation is CSVEGRTDTQYF.

This clonotype occurred a few times. The V gene is TRBV29-1, the J gene TRBJ2-2; a weak D match, TRBD1 (6 bases). Germline CDR1 SQVTM, CDR2 ANQGSEA. The length of the CDR3 is 13 residues. Trimming stripped 6 bases from V and 6 bases from J, with 14 bases between. The CDR3 nucleotides are TGCAGCGTCGCACAGGGACGCGCCGGGGAGCTGTTTTTT. Its protein product is CSVAQGRAGELFF.

Concerning this clonotype itself: At one end, the junction sequence differs from germline, possibly due to a read error. This chain uses TRBV6-5 with TRBJ2-2; 11 positions agree with TRBD1. CDR1 and CDR2 from the germline V gene are MNHEY and SVGAGI. The CDR3 has 17 residues. The CDR3 loop is CASRGQGEVGNTGELFF. The DNA for the CDR3 is TGTGCCAGCAGGGGACAGGGGGAAGTGGGGAACACCGGGGAACTGTTTTTT.

To note about this clonotype: This clone may be a read error of a much larger clone one base away. The CDR3 does not close with the conserved phenylalanine or tryptophan, likely indicating a read error. The gene calls are TRBV6-6 and TRBJ2-5, with D possibly being TRBD2 (5 bases). The CDR3 runs to 14 residues. The germline CDR1 and CDR2 sequences are MNHNY and SVGAGI (reference sequence). Trimming cost V 7 bases and J 4 bases, with 16 bases left between them. DNA for the CDR3: TGTGCCAGCAAGGCGGACGGAGCGGTAGAGACCCAGTACCTC. Translation gives CASKADGAVETQYL.

The J gene is TRBJ2-6, the V gene TRBV10-2; D ambiguous. Germline V CDR1 and CDR2: WSHSY, SAAADI. V shed 8 bases and J shed 0 bases, with 14 bases lying between them. The CDR3 spans 16 residues. CDR3 region: CASGANLDSGANVLTF. The CDR3 DNA sequence: TGCGCCAGCGGTGCCAACCTTGACTCTGGGGCCAACGTCCTGACTTTC.

With regard to this clonotype: It is unclear where the CDR3 begins or ends on the DNA, so no DNA is shown, and the CDR3 is as TCRdb lists it. The genes are TRBV4-3 and TRBJ2-3. Germline CDR1 and CDR2: LGHNA and YSLEER. The CDR3 has 16 residues if both end residues are counted. The CDR3: CASSQAWASGTDTRYF.

Comment on this clonotype: This sequence may be a read error, since a much larger clone differs from it by one base. The rearrangement uses TRBV6-1 and TRBJ1-4; tentative D call: TRBD1 (6 bases). The CDR3 runs to 14 residues. Germline lookup yields CDR1 MNHNS and CDR2 SASEGT. CDR3 sequence: CASSQQGKSEKLLF. The DNA for the CDR3 is TGTGCCAGCAGTCAACAGGGAAAGTCTGAAAAACTGCTTTTT.

This clonotype was picked up many times. DNA of the CDR3: TGTGCCAGCAGGGCACAGGGGGCCCCGGTCTACGAGCAGTACTTC. This translates into CASRAQGAPVYEQYF. The V call is TRBV6-1, the J call TRBJ2-7; the match to TRBD1 covers 9 bases. Germline V lookup: CDR1 MNHNS, CDR2 SASEGT. This CDR3 has 15 amino acids. The V gene end was trimmed by 6 bases and the J gene end by 3 bases; junction bases not matched to a gene: 9.

This clonotype was detected ten times or more. This chain uses TRBV29-1 with TRBJ1-3; maybe TRBD1 (5 bases). The CDR3 extends over 13 amino acids. Trimming stripped 3 bases from V and 4 bases from J, with 10 bases between. CDR1 SQVTM and CDR2 ANQGSEA come from the germline V gene. CDR3 nucleotides: TGCAGCGTTGACCCCAGGGCCGGAAACACCATATATTTT. Protein sequence: CSVDPRAGNTIYF.

V gene TRBV11-2 combines with J gene TRBJ2-5; D not certain. Germline V gene sequence: CDR1 SGHAT, CDR2 FQNNGV. The ends were cut back, 5 bases at V and 5 bases at J, with 15 bases in the middle. This CDR3 is 14 amino acids long. CDR3 DNA sequence: TGTGCCAGCAGCCCACCTGAACGCGAGGAGACCCAGTACTTC. Translating it yields CASSPPEREETQYF.

Remarks on this clonotype: This clone may be a read error of a much larger clone one base away. V gene TRBV11-2 combines with J gene TRBJ1-1, with D uncertain. The CDR3 covers 14 residues. V was trimmed by 1 base and J by 7 bases, leaving 13 bases between them. Looked up from germline, CDR1 is SGHAT and CDR2 is FQNNGV. In DNA, the CDR3 is TGTGCCAGCAGCTTAGCCAGGTGGCAGTTTGAAGCTTTCTTT. This gives the protein CASSLARWQFEAFF.

This clonotype was counted once. A much larger clonotype is one base distant, so this may be a read error. CDR3 residues: CASSLLRDYSINGQFF. The CDR3 bases are TGTGCCAGCAGCCTGCTCCGGGACTATAGCATAAATGGGCAGTTCTTC. This chain uses TRBV6-2 or TRBV6-3 with TRBJ2-1, with TRBD2 matching 7 bases. The length of the CDR3 is 16 residues. Germline V gene sequence: CDR1 MNHEY, CDR2 SVGEGT.

This clonotype has only one observation. A much larger clone lies one base from this, so it may be a read error. The chain has TRBV29-1 and TRBJ2-5; 10 bases agree with TRBD1. V lost 6 bases to trimming and J lost 11 bases; unmatched junction nucleotides: 12. Germline-derived CDR1 and CDR2 are SQVTM and ANQGSEA. CDR3 length: 13 residues. CDR3 sequence: CSVTRDRGYKQYF. CDR3 sequence (DNA): TGCAGCGTAACCCGGGACAGGGGTTACAAGCAGTACTTC.